A single TCR beta chain is shown here with its context. The V and J ends lost 0 bases and 4 bases, in that order; junction bases with no gene match: 3. Per the germline V gene, CDR1 is LNHNV and CDR2 is YYDKDF (reference sequence). The CDR3 is made up of 14 amino acids. Treatment here: around 19 received Ad26.COV2.S at low or high dose, single or two shots; 5 received placebo; per-sample allocation not given. Day 63 after the first injection of vaccine or placebo was the sampling time. This record belongs to a study of Ad26.COV2.S vaccination and SARS-CoV-2 variants. The protocol was immunoSEQ multiplex PCR, while the TCRdb copy is restricted to in-frame clones and leaves out a portion. The table has 440,000 or so clones, about nine tenths seen once.

The origin of this receptor is a person aged 18-60 years who received the Ad26.COV2.S COVID-19 vaccine or a placebo. The chain has TRBV15 and TRBJ2-7, with 7 positions matching TRBD1. Material: peripheral blood, obtained in a trial of Ad26.COV2.S vaccine versus placebo. The CDR3, as DNA: TGTGCCACCAGCAGAGATAACAGGGGTTACGAGCAGTACTTC. This translates into CATSRDNRGYEQYF.